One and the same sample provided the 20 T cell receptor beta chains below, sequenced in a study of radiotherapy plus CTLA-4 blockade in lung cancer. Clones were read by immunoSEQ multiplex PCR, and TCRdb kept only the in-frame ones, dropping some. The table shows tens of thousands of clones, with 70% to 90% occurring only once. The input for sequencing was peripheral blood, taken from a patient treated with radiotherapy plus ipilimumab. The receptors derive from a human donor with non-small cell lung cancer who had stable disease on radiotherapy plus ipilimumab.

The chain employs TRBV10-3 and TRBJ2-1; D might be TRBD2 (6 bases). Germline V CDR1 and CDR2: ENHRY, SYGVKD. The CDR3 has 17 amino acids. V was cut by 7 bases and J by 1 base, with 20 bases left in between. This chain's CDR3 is CAIIFSPSSESYNEQFF. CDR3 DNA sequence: TGTGCCATCATTTTTTCTCCGTCTAGCGAGTCCTACAATGAGCAGTTCTTC.

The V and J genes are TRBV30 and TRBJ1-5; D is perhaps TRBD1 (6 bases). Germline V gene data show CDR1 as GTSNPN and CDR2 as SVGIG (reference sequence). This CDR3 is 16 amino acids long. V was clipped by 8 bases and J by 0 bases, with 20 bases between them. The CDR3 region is CASKGRGMYSNQPQHF. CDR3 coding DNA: TGTGCCAGTAAGGGCAGGGGAATGTATAGCAATCAGCCCCAGCATTTT.

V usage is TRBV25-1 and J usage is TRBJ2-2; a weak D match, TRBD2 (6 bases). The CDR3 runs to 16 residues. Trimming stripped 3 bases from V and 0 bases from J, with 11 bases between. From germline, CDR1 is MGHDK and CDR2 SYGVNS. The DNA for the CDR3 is TGTGCCAGCAGTGATCGGGGGAATACGAACACCGGGGAGCTGTTTTTT. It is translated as CASSDRGNTNTGELFF.

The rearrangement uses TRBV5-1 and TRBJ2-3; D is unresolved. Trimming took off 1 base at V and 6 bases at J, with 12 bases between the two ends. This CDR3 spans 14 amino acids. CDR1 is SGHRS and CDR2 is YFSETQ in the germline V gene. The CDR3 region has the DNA TGCGCCAGCAGCTTGAGTTCAGAGGAGGATACGCAGTATTTT. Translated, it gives CASSLSSEEDTQYF.

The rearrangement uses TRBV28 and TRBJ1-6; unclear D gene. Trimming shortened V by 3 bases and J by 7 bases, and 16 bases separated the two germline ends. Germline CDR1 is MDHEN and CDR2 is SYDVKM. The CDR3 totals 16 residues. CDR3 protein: CASSLPRATLNSPLHF. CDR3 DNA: TGTGCCAGCAGTTTGCCCCGGGCGACTCTCAATTCACCCCTCCACTTT.

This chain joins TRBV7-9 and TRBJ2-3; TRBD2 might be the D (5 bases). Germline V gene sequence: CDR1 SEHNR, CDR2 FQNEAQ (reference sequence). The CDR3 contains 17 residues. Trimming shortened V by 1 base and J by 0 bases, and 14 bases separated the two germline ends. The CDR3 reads CASSLGRGGSSTDTQYF. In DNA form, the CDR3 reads TGTGCCAGCAGCTTAGGACGGGGTGGATCTAGCACAGATACGCAGTATTTT. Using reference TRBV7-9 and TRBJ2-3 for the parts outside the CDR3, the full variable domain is DTGVSQNPRHKITKRGQNVTFRCDPISEHNRLYWYRQTLGQGPEFLTYFQNEAQLEKSRLLSDRFSAERPKGSFSTLEIQRTEQGDSAMYLCASSLGRGGSSTDTQYFGPGTRLTVL.

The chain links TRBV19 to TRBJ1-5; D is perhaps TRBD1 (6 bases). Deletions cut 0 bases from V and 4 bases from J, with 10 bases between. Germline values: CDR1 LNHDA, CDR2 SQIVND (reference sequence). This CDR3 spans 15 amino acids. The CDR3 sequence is CASSIEDRLNQPQHF. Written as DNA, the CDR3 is TGTGCCAGTAGTATAGAAGACAGGTTAAATCAGCCCCAGCATTTT.

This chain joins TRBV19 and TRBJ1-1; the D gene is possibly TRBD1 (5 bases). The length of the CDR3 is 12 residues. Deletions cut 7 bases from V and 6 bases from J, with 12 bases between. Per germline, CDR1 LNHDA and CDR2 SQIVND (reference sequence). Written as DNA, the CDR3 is TGTGCCAGTACCCTGGGGGTTTCTGAAGCTTTCTTT. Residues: CASTLGVSEAFF.

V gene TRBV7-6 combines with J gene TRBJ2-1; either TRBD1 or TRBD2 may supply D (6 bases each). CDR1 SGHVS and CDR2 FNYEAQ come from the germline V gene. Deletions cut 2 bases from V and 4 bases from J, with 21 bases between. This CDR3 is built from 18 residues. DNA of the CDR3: TGTGCCAGCAGCTTAAGGGGGAGCTTTGCGGGGAGTTACAATGAGCAGTTCTTC. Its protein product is CASSLRGSFAGSYNEQFF.

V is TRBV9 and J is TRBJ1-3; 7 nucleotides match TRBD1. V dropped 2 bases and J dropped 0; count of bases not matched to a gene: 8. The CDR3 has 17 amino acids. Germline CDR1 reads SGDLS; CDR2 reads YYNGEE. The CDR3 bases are TGTGCCAGCAGCGTCTTTGACAGGGACTCCTCTGGAAACACCATATATTTT. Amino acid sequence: CASSVFDRDSSGNTIYF.

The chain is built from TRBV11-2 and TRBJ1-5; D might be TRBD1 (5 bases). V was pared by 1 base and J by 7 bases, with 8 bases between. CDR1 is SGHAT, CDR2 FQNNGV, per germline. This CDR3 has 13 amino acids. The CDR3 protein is CASSLGGDQPQHF. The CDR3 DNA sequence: TGTGCCAGCAGCTTAGGTGGGGACCAGCCCCAGCATTTT.

This CDR3 is CASRNPGGEKETQYF. The CDR3 coding sequence is TGTGCCAGTAGGAACCCAGGGGGCGAGAAAGAGACCCAGTACTTC. V is TRBV19 and J is TRBJ2-5, with 8 bases that match TRBD1. Germline V gives CDR1 LNHDA, CDR2 SQIVND (reference sequence). V dropped 6 bases and J dropped 3; count of bases not matched to a gene: 9. This CDR3 region has 15 residues.

CDR3 amino acids: CASSASSRAEQFF. In nucleotides, the CDR3 is TGTGCCAGCAGTGCTTCTAGCCGGGCGGAGCAGTTCTTC. The rearrangement uses TRBV2 and TRBJ2-1, with D perhaps matching TRBD2 (5 bases). Germline assignment: CDR1 SNHLY and CDR2 FYNNEI. The CDR3 is 13 residues long. The germline V and J ends were trimmed by 4 bases and 10 bases, with 14 bases remaining between them.

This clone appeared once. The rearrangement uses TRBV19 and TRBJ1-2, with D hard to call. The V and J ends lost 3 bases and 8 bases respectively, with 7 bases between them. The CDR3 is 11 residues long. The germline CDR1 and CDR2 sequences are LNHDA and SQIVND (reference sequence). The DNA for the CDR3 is TGTGCCAGTAGTATGGGGAGCGGCTACACCTTC. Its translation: CASSMGSGYTF.

The CDR3 loop is CASRPGVNTEAFF. CDR3 sequence (DNA): TGTGCCAGCAGGCCAGGGGTTAACACTGAAGCTTTCTTT. The chain links TRBV5-5 to TRBJ1-1; tentative D call: TRBD1 (6 bases). V lost 5 bases, J lost 2 bases, and 10 bases lay in between. The CDR3 extends over 13 amino acids. Germline CDR1 reads SGHKS; CDR2 reads YYEKEE (reference sequence).

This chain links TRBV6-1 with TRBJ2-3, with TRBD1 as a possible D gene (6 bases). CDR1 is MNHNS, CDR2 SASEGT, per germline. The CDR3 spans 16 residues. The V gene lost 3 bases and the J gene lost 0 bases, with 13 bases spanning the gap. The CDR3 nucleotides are TGTGCCAGCAGTGACGCGCTGGGGGCTAGCACAGATACGCAGTATTTT. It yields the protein CASSDALGASTDTQYF.

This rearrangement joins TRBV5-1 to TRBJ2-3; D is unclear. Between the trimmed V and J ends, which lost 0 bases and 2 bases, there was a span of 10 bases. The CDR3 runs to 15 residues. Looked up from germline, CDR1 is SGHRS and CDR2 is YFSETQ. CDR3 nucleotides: TGCGCCAGCAGCTTGGATCACTTCTACACAGATACGCAGTATTTT. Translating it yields CASSLDHFYTDTQYF.

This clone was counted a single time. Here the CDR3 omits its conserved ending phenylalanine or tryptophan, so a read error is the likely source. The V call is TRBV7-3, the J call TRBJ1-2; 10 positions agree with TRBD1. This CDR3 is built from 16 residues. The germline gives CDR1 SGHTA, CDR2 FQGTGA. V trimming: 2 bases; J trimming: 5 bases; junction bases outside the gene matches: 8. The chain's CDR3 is CASSLGGTGVEYGYTL. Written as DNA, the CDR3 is TGTGCCAGCAGCTTAGGAGGGACAGGGGTTGAGTATGGCTACACCCTC.

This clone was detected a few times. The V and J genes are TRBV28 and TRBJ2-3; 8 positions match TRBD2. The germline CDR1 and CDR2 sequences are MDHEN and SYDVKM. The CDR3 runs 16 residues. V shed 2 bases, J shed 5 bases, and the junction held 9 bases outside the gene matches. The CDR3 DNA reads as TGTGCCAGCAGTTTAACCCTGGCGGGGGGCTTAGATACGCAGTATTTT. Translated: CASSLTLAGGLDTQYF.

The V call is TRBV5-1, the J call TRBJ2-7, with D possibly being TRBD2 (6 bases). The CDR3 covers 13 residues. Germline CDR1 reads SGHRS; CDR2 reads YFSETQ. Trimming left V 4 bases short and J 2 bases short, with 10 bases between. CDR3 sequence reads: CASSPGDTYEQYF. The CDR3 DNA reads TGCGCCAGCAGCCCGGGGGATACCTACGAGCAGTACTTC.